The clone carrying this TCR beta chain was recorded many times. Antigen unknown. By quantitative 5'-RACE with molecular barcodes, the TCR beta libraries were made. TCRdb reprocessed the 5' RACE reads with MiXCR, giving one entry per CDR3 protein. The sample lists under 300,000 distinct CDR3 sequences; 10% were seen once. The sample belongs to a study of CD8 T cells in ankylosing spondylitis. Study observations and caveats: Some motif variants were previously reported in reactive arthritis synovial fluid and blood. Clones linked to disease, bearing a CD8+ phenotype, were relatively rare in peripheral blood. Researchers reportedly found disease-linked clones significantly enriched in matched ankylosing spondylitis synovial fluid.

Sequenced sample: blood, either unsorted or a sorted T cell fraction (not recorded which). The sequence was obtained from a male donor with ankylosing spondylitis or in good health (not recorded which).

CDR3 coding DNA: TGTGCCAGCCGCCCGAACCTTTTTCAGGGGCAGTACTTC. It encodes CASRPNLFQGQYF. The chain uses TRBV27 and TRBJ2-7; D perhaps matches TRBD1 (5 bases). Trimming took 8 bases from V and 9 from J, leaving 20 bases between them. The CDR3 length is 13 residues. The germline V gene encodes CDR1 MNHEY and CDR2 SMNVEV (reference sequence).